The present TCR beta chain was sequenced within a study of T cells after yellow fever vaccination. The V end lost 4 bases, the J end lost 7 bases, and 15 bases lay between the germline ends. CDR1 is SGHKS and CDR2 is YYEKEE in the germline V gene (reference sequence). This CDR3 is built from 14 residues. A 5'RACE template-switching step, the method used to make TCR cDNA, added a universal primer site and UMIs. TCRdb re-called the 5' RACE reads through MiXCR, storing one row per CDR3 protein. The table includes around 310,000 distinct CDR3 sequences, approximately 4.3% detected once. This clonotype was detected many times.

The specimen comprised PBMCs, sampled 15 days after the yellow fever booster vaccination. The V gene is TRBV5-5, the J gene TRBJ1-5; weak D call: TRBD1 (5 bases). The clonotype comes from a man younger than 35 who received the YFV17D yellow fever vaccine. CDR3 DNA sequence: TGTGCCAGCAGCACCCGACAGTCGGGGCAGCCCCAGCATTTT. Translation gives CASSTRQSGQPQHF.